A selection of T cell receptor beta chains follows, all from one sample in a study of identical twins. MiXCR was run by TCRdb on the 5' RACE reads, yielding one entry per CDR3 protein. Of 600,000 to 850,000 distinct CDR3 sequences detected, roughly 20% appear once; the ten largest clones hold around 13%. This sample was also put to use in a study of T cells expressing NK-cell markers.

The sequenced sample consisted of PBMCs. The receptors come from a woman aged 18-35 years in good health. CDR3s include the opening cysteine and the closing phenylalanine or tryptophan. Each record gives: clone size, D gene, V gene, J gene, CDR3 protein, CDR3 DNA. A D gene is named only where the DNA matches it firmly. Some rows have no size entry. The others give once, few or many, or a class for an expanded clone.

many	TRBD1	TRBV6-5	TRBJ1-2	CASSSTGTGNGYTF	TGTGCCAGCAGTTCGACCGGGACAGGGAATGGCTACACCTTC
-	-	TRBV9	TRBJ2-5	CASSVYGRQETQYF	TGTGCCAGCAGCGTCTACGGGCGGCAAGAGACCCAGTACTTC
-	-	TRBV12-3/TRBV12-4	TRBJ2-1	CASSLLTEPERQFF	TGTGCCAGCAGCCTCCTGACAGAGCCAGAAAGGCAGTTCTTC
-	TRBD2	TRBV5-1	TRBJ2-1	CASSQTTSGGNYNEQFF	TGCGCCAGCAGCCAAACCACTAGCGGGGGTAACTACAATGAGCAGTTCTTC
-	TRBD2	TRBV3-1	TRBJ2-5	CASSLGRHGQETQYF	TGTGCCAGCAGCCTCGGGAGGCACGGGCAAGAGACCCAGTACTTC
few	TRBD1	TRBV10-3	TRBJ2-2	CAMQGQSNTGELFF	TGTGCCATGCAGGGACAGTCGAACACCGGGGAGCTGTTTTTT
few	-	TRBV12-3/TRBV12-4	TRBJ2-1	CASSSGVVNEQFF	TGTGCCAGCAGTTCCGGGGTAGTAAATGAGCAGTTCTTC
once	-	TRBV4-1	TRBJ2-7	CASSQDTRGAWNEQYF	TGCGCCAGCAGCCAAGACACACGGGGCGCCTGGAACGAGCAGTACTTC
-	TRBD2	TRBV5-1	TRBJ2-3	CASSFQLGSGGADTQYF	TGCGCCAGCAGCTTCCAGCTTGGGAGCGGGGGGGCAGATACGCAGTATTTT
few	-	TRBV6-1	TRBJ1-2	CASREGPGYGYTF	TGTGCCAGCAGGGAGGGACCGGGCTATGGCTACACCTTC
-	-	TRBV7-8	TRBJ2-7	CASSLFPGAYEQYF	TGTGCCAGCAGCTTATTCCCAGGGGCATACGAGCAGTACTTC
few	TRBD2	TRBV6-2/TRBV6-3	TRBJ2-5	CASSLPGTRRHRETQYF	TGTGCCAGCAGCCTCCCAGGGACTAGGAGGCACCGGGAGACCCAGTACTTC
few	TRBD2	TRBV20-1	TRBJ2-1	CSARRPAGGLEQFF	TGCAGTGCTAGAAGGCCAGCGGGAGGGTTGGAGCAGTTCTTC
-	-	TRBV5-1	TRBJ2-7	CASSPTLSLGEQYF	TGCGCCAGCAGCCCCACCTTAAGTTTGGGCGAGCAGTACTTC
many	-	TRBV20-1	TRBJ2-5	CSARVGWSETQYF	TGCAGTGCTAGAGTGGGATGGTCGGAGACCCAGTACTTC
few	-	TRBV12-3/TRBV12-4	TRBJ2-5	CASSLGRRRETQYF	TGTGCCAGCAGTTTAGGGAGAAGGCGAGAGACCCAGTACTTC
-	-	TRBV3-1	TRBJ2-5	CASSQAAGAVIRETQYF	TGTGCCAGCAGCCAAGCGGCAGGGGCGGTAATACGAGAGACCCAGTACTTC
few	-	TRBV29-1	TRBJ2-5	CSVGGFPETQYF	TGCAGCGTTGGGGGGTTCCCAGAGACCCAGTACTTC
-	-	TRBV15	TRBJ2-1	CATSGLWLNEQFF	TGTGCCACCAGCGGCTTGTGGTTAAATGAGCAGTTCTTC
-	TRBD1	TRBV2	TRBJ2-6	CASTLQDRAGANVLTF	TGTGCCAGCACTTTACAGGACAGGGCTGGGGCCAACGTCCTGACTTTC
few	-	TRBV10-3	TRBJ1-3	CAISPSGNTIYF	TGTGCCATCAGTCCCTCTGGAAACACCATATATTTT
many	-	TRBV7-8	TRBJ2-5	CASSLGGGRETQYF	TGTGCCAGCAGCTTGGGAGGGGGACGCGAGACCCAGTACTTC
-	-	TRBV7-3	TRBJ1-1	CASRIDKHTEAFF	TGTGCCAGCAGGATTGACAAACACACTGAAGCTTTCTTT
few	TRBD2	TRBV6-1	TRBJ2-3	CASSALAGVTDTQYF	TGTGCCAGCAGTGCCTTAGCGGGGGTCACAGATACGCAGTATTTT
-	-	TRBV7-2	TRBJ2-2	CASRESRTGSGELFF	TGTGCCAGCAGGGAAAGCAGGACGGGATCCGGGGAGCTGTTTTTT
-	-	TRBV7-9	TRBJ1-2	CASSETTVSTF	TGTGCCAGCAGCGAGACCACAGTTAGCACCTTC
-	TRBD1	TRBV20-1	TRBJ2-3	CSWRDRLSTDTQYF	TGCAGTTGGCGGGACAGGCTAAGTACAGATACGCAGTATTTT
-	-	TRBV5-1	TRBJ2-7	CASSLKAGDILYF	TGCGCCAGCAGCTTGAAGGCTGGGGACATACTTTACTTC
few	-	TRBV20-1	TRBJ2-5	CSARDNIGVQTQYF	TGCAGTGCTAGAGATAATATTGGGGTTCAGACCCAGTACTTC
-	TRBD2	TRBV9	TRBJ2-3	CASSVAAGGTDTQYF	TGTGCCAGCAGCGTAGCGGCGGGGGGCACAGATACGCAGTATTTT
-	TRBD1	TRBV20-1	TRBJ1-5	CSARDRGGQPQHF	TGCAGTGCACGGGACAGGGGTGGCCAGCCCCAGCATTTT
-	TRBD2	TRBV7-2	TRBJ2-3	CASSFNKRGGLDTQYF	TGTGCCAGCAGCTTCAATAAGCGGGGGGGTTTGGATACGCAGTATTTT
few	-	TRBV20-1	TRBJ2-4	CSARDDGEAKNIQYF	TGCAGTGCTAGAGATGATGGGGAAGCCAAAAACATTCAGTACTTC
few	-	TRBV9	TRBJ1-2	CASSPASFRGYTF	TGTGCCAGCAGCCCCGCCTCCTTTCGCGGCTACACCTTC
-	TRBD1	TRBV27	TRBJ2-1	CASSFLLGGTGGNVQFF	TGTGCCAGCAGTTTTTTGCTTGGGGGGACAGGGGGCAATGTGCAGTTCTTC
-	-	TRBV11-2	TRBJ2-7	CASSFPGTGEQYF	TGTGCCAGCAGCTTCCCGGGGACGGGAGAGCAGTACTTC
-	-	TRBV15	TRBJ2-6	CATSRGVGAGANVLTF	TGTGCCACCAGCAGAGGAGTCGGGGCTGGGGCCAACGTCCTGACTTTC
once	-	TRBV4-3	TRBJ2-2	CASSQGDSGNTGELFF	TGCGCCAGCAGCCAAGGTGATAGCGGAAACACCGGGGAGCTGTTTTTT
-	TRBD2	TRBV6-1	TRBJ2-5	CASSEAGTRETQYF	TGTGCCAGCAGTGAAGCCGGGACTAGGGAGACCCAGTACTTC
few	-	TRBV10-3	TRBJ2-3	CAISPTTDTQYF	TGTGCCATCAGCCCAACCACAGATACGCAGTATTTT
few	-	TRBV19	TRBJ2-6	CASSISPSRSGANVLTF	TGTGCCAGTAGTATCAGCCCCTCCCGCTCTGGGGCCAACGTCCTGACTTTC
-	TRBD1	TRBV30	TRBJ2-3	CAWSVLLGQADTQYF	TGTGCCTGGAGTGTACTCCTAGGACAGGCAGATACGCAGTATTTT
-	-	TRBV18	TRBJ2-7	CASSPFSGDYEQYF	TGTGCCAGCTCACCATTCAGTGGTGACTACGAGCAGTACTTC
few	-	TRBV12-3/TRBV12-4	TRBJ1-5	CASSYRGQAPGTQHF	TGTGCCAGCAGTTACCGAGGGCAGGCCCCCGGGACCCAGCATTTT
-	-	TRBV2	TRBJ2-2	CASDRRAGTGELFF	TGTGCCAGCGACAGGCGGGCAGGGACCGGGGAGCTGTTTTTT